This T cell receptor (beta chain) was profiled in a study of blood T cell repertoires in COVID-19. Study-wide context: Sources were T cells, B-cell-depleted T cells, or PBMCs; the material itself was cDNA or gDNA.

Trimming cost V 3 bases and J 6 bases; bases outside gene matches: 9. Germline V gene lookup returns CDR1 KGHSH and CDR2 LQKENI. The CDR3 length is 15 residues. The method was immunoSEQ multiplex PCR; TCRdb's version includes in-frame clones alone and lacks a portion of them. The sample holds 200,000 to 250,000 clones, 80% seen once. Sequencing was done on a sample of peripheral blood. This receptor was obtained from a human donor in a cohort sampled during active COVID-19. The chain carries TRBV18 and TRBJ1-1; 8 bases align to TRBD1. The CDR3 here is CASSPVQGAGSEAFF. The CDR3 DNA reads TGTGCCAGCTCACCTGTTCAGGGGGCTGGGTCTGAAGCTTTCTTT.